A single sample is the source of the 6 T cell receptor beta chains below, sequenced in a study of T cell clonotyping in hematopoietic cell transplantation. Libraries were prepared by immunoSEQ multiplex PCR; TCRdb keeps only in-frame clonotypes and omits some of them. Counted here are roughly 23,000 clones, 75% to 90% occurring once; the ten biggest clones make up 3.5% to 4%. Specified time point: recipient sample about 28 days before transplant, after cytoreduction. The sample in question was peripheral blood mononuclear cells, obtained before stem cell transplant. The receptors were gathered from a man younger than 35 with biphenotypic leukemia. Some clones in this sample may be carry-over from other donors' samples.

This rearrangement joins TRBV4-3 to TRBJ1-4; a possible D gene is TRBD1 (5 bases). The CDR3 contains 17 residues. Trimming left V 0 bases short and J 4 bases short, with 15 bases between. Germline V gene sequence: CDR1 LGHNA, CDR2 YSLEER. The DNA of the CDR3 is TGCGCCAGCAGCCAAGATTCGGGACGGAACTTTAATGAAAAACTGTTTTTT. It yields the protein CASSQDSGRNFNEKLFF.

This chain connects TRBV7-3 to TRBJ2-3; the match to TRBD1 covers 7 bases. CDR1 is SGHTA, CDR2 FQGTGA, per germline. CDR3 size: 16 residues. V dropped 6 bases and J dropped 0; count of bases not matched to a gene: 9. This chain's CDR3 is CASRSGTASSTDTQYF. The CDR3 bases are TGTGCCAGCAGATCCGGGACAGCCTCTAGCACAGATACGCAGTATTTT.

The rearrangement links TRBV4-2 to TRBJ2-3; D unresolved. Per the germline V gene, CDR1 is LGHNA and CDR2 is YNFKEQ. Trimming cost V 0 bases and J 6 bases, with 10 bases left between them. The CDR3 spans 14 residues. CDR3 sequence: CASSQDLTVDTQYF. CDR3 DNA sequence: TGTGCCAGCAGCCAAGACCTAACGGTCGATACGCAGTATTTT.

The CDR3 nucleotides are TGCAGCGTTGGTCAGGGCAATGAAAAACTGTTTTTT. Amino acids: CSVGQGNEKLFF. The chain recombines TRBV29-1 with TRBJ1-4; a weak D match, TRBD1 (5 bases). CDR1 and CDR2 (germline): SQVTM, ANQGSEA. The CDR3 has 12 amino acids. Trimming stripped 4 bases from V and 5 bases from J, with 8 bases between. The full variable domain, rest sourced from reference TRBV29-1 and TRBJ1-4, is SAVISQKPSRDICQRGTSLTIQCQVDSQVTMMFWYRQQPGQSLTLIATANQGSEATYESGFVIDKFPISRPNLTFSTLTVSNMSPEDSSIYLCSVGQGNEKLFFGSGTQLSVL.

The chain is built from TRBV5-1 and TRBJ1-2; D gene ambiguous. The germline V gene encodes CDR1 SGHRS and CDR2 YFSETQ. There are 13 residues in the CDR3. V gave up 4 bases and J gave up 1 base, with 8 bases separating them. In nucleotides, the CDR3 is TGCGCCAGCAGCCCTAGGGTTAACTATGGCTACACCTTC. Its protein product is CASSPRVNYGYTF.

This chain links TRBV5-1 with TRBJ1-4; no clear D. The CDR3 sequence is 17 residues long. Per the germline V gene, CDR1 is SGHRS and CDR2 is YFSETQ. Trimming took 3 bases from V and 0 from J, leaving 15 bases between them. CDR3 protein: CASSWAATDSTNEKLFF. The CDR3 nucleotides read TGCGCCAGCAGCTGGGCAGCGACTGACTCAACTAATGAAAAACTGTTTTTT. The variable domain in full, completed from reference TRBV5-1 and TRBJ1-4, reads KAGVTQTPRYLIKTRGQQVTLSCSPISGHRSVSWYQQTPGQGLQFLFEYFSETQRNKGNFPGRFSGRQFSNSRSEMNVSTLELGDSALYLCASSWAATDSTNEKLFFGSGTQLSVL.